The sequence of this T cell receptor beta chain was determined in a study of control samples from healthy donors and cancer patients. Sequencing used immunoSEQ multiplex PCR; TCRdb keeps in-frame clones, though not all of them. The table includes 140,000 to 150,000 clones, around 90% detected once. The CDR3 has 16 residues. Germline trimming cut 5 bases from V and 2 bases from J; bases unmatched to any gene: 3. Germline V lookup: CDR1 SGHAT, CDR2 FQNNGV. This chain joins TRBV11-2 and TRBJ2-6, with 10 positions matching TRBD1. Sequenced sample: blood. This receptor was taken from a man aged 25-45 years in good health. CDR3 amino acids: CASSLDRGPGANVLTF. The CDR3 DNA sequence: TGTGCCAGCAGCCTTGACAGGGGGCCTGGGGCCAACGTCCTGACTTTC.